These 2 T cell receptor beta chains came from one sample sequenced in a study of memory CD4+ T cells and cytomegalovirus serostatus. Profiled with immunoSEQ multiplex PCR; TCRdb holds only in-frame clones, not every one. This repertoire shows roughly 45,000 clones, around 78% found once; its top ten account for 0.7% to 0.8%. Single viable CD3+CD4+CD8-CD45RO+ cells were sorted as the memory CD4+ T cells. Sequencing was performed on memory CD4+ T cells from blood. Receptors were obtained from an adult in good health and CMV-seronegative.

The chain recombines TRBV19 with TRBJ1-2; 12 nucleotides agree with TRBD1. CDR3 length equals 14 residues. Looked up from germline, CDR1 is LNHDA and CDR2 is SQIVND (reference sequence). With 5 bases clipped from V and 7 bases from J, the junction kept 5 bases outside the gene matches. Here the CDR3 reads CASSGDRGRGGYTF. As DNA, the CDR3 is TGTGCCAGTAGTGGGGACAGGGGGCGCGGTGGCTACACCTTC.

V and J are TRBV5-1 and TRBJ1-1, with D unclear. V lost 5 bases and J 8 bases, leaving 10 bases between the germline ends. The CDR3 has 11 amino acids. Germline V lookup: CDR1 SGHRS, CDR2 YFSETQ. The CDR3 sequence: CASRSETEAFF. The DNA for the CDR3 is TGCGCCAGCAGAAGTGAGACGGAAGCTTTCTTT.